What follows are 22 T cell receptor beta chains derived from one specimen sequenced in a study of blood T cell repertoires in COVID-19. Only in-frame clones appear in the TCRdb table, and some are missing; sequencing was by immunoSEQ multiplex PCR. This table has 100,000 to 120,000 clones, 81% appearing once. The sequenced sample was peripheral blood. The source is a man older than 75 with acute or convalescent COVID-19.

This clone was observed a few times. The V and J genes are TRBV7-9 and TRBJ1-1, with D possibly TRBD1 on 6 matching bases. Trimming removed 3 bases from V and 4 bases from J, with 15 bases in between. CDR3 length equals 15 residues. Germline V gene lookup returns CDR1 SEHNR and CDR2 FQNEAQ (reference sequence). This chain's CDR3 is CASSFRTQGPTEAFF. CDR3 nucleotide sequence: TGTGCCAGCAGCTTCAGGACACAGGGCCCCACTGAAGCTTTCTTT.

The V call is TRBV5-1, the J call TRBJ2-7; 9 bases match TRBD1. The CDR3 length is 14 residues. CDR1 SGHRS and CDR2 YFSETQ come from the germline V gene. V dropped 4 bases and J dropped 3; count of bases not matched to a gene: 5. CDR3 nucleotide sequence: TGCGCCAGCAGCCGGGAGACAGGGGGCTACGAGCAGTACTTC. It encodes CASSRETGGYEQYF.

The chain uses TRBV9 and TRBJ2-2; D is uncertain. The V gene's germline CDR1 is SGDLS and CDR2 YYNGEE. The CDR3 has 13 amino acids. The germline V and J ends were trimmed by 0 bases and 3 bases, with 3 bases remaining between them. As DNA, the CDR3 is TGTGCCAGCAGCGTAGCGTACACCGGGGAGCTGTTTTTT. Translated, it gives CASSVAYTGELFF.

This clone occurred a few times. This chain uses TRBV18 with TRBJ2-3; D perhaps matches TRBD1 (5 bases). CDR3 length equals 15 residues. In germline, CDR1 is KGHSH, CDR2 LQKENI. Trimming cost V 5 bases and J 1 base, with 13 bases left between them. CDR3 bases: TGTGCCAGCTCATTCGACAGCCGAGGCACAGATACGCAGTATTTT. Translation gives CASSFDSRGTDTQYF.

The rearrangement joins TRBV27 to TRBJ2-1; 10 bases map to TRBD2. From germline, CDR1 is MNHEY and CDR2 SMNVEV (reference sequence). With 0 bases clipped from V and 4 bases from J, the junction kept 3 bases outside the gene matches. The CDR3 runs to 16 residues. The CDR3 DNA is TGTGCCAGCAGTTTATCGTTACTAGCGGGATACAATGAGCAGTTCTTC. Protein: CASSLSLLAGYNEQFF.

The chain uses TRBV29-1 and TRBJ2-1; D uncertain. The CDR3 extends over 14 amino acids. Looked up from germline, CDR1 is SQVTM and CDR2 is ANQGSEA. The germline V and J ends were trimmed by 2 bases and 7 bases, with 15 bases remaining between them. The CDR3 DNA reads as TGCAGCGTTGAACGCTGGGCGTCAGGAAATGAGCAGTTCTTC. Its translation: CSVERWASGNEQFF.

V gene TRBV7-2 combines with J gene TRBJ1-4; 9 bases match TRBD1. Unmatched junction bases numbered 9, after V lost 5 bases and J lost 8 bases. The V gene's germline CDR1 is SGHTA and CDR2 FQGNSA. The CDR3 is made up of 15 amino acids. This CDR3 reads CASSPTTGGREKLFF. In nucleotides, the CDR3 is TGTGCCAGCAGCCCTACGACAGGGGGGAGAGAAAAACTGTTTTTT.

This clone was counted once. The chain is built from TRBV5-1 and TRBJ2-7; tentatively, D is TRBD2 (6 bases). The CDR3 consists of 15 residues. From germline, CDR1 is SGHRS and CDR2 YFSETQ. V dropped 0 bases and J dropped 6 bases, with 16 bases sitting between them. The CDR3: CASSLGAGNEGEQYF. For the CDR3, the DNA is TGCGCCAGCAGCTTGGGCGCGGGGAATGAGGGCGAGCAGTACTTC.

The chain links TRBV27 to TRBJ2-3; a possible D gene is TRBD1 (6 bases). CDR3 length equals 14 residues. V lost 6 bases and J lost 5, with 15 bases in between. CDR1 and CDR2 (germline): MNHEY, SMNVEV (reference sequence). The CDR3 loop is CASRPQTGVDTQYF. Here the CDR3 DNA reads TGTGCCAGCAGACCCCAGACAGGAGTAGATACGCAGTATTTT.

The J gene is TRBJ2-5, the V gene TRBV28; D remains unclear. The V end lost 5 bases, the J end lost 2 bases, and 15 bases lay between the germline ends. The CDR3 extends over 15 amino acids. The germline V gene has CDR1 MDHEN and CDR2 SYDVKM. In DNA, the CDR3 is TGTGCCAGCAGTCCGTCACACCTGCCTCAAGAGACCCAGTACTTC. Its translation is CASSPSHLPQETQYF.

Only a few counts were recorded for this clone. The CDR3 spells CASSFTAADTQYF. DNA of the CDR3: TGTGCCAGCTCATTCACGGCGGCAGATACGCAGTACTTC. This chain joins TRBV18 and TRBJ2-7, with D hard to call. Germline CDR1 is KGHSH and CDR2 is LQKENI. Deletions cut 5 bases from V and 9 bases from J, with 17 bases between. This CDR3 spans 13 amino acids.

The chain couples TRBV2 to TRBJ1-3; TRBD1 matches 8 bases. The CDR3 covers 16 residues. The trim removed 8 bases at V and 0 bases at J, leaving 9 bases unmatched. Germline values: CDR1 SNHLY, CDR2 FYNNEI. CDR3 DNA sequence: TGTGCCAGCGGCCCTCAGGGGGCCTTCTCTGGAAACACCATATATTTT. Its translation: CASGPQGAFSGNTIYF.

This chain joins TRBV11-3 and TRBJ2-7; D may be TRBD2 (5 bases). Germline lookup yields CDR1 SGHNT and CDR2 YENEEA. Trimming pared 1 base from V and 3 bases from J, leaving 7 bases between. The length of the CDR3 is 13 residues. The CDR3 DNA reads TGTGCCAGCAGCTTAGGCCGGGGCTACGAGCAGTACTTC. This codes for CASSLGRGYEQYF.

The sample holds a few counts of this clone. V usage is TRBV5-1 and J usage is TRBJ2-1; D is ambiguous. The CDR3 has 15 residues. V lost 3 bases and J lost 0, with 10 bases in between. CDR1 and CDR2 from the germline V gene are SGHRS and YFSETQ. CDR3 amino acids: CASSSLLSSYNEQFF. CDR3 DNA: TGCGCCAGCAGCTCCCTGCTGAGCTCCTACAATGAGCAGTTCTTC.

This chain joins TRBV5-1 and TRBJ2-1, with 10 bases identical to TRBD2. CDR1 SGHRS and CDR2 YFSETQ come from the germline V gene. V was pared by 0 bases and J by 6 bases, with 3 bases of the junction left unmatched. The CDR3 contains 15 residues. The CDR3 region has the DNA TGCGCCAGCAGCTTGGAGGGACTAGCGAGCAATGAGCAGTTCTTC. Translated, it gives CASSLEGLASNEQFF. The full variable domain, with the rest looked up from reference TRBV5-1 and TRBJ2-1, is KAGVTQTPRYLIKTRGQQVTLSCSPISGHRSVSWYQQTPGQGLQFLFEYFSETQRNKGNFPGRFSGRQFSNSRSEMNVSTLELGDSALYLCASSLEGLASNEQFFGPGTRLTVL.

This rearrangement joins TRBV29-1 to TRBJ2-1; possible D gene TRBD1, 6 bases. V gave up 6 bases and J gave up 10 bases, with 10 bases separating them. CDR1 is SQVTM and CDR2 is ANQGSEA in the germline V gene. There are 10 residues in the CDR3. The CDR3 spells CSVRTGEQFF. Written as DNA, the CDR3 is TGCAGCGTACGTACAGGGGAGCAGTTCTTC.

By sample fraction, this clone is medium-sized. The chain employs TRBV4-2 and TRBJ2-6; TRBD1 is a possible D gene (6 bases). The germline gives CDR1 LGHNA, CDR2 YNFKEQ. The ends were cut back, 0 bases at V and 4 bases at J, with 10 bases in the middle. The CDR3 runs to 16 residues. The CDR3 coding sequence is TGTGCCAGCAGCCAAGAAGGGGGAGCCGGGGCCAACGTCCTGACTTTC. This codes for CASSQEGGAGANVLTF.

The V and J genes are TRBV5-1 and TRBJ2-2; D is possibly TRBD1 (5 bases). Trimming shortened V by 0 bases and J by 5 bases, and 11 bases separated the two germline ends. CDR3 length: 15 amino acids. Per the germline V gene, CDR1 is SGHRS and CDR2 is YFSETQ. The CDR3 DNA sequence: TGCGCCAGCAGCTTGGCAGGGATTGGGACCGGGGAGCTGTTTTTT. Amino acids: CASSLAGIGTGELFF.

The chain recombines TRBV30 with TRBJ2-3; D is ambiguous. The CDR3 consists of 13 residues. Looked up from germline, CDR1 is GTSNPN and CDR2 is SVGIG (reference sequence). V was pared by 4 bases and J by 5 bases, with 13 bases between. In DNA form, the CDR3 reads TGTGCCTGGACCAGAATTCGTCGAGATACGCAGTATTTT. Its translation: CAWTRIRRDTQYF.

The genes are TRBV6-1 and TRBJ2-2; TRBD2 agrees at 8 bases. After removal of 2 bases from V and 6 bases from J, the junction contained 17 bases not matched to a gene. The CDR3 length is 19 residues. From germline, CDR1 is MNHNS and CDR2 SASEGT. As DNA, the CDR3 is TGTGCCAGCAGTGAAAGGGTGGCTCTGGCGGGAGGAATACCCGGGGAGCTGTTTTTT. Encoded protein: CASSERVALAGGIPGELFF.

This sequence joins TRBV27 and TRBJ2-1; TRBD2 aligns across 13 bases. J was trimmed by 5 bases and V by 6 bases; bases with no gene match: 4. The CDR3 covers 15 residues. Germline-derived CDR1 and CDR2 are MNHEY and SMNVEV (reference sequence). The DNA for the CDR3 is TGTGCCAGCAGGAGACTAGCGGGAGGTCACAATGAGCAGTTCTTC. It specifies CASRRLAGGHNEQFF.

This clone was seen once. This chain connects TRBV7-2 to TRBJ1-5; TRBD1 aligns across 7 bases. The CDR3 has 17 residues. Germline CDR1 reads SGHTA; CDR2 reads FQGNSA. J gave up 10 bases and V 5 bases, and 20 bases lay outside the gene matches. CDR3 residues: CASSLVPSRTGTIPQHF. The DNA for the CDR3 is TGTGCCAGCAGCCTAGTACCGTCTCGGACAGGAACCATCCCCCAGCATTTT.